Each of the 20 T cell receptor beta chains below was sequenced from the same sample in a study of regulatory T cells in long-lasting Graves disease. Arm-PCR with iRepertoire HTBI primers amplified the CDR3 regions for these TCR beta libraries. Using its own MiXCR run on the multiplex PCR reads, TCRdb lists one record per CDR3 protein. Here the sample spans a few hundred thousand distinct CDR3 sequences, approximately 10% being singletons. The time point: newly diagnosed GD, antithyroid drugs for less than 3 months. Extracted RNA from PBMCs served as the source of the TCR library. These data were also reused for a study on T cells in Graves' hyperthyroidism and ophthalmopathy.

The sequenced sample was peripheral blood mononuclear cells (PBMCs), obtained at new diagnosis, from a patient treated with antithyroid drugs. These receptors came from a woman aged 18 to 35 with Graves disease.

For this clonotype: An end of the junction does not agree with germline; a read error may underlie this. For the CDR3, the DNA is TGTGCCAGCAGTAACAATCCGACACAAAGGGGTCCTTTC. The encoded protein is CASSNNPTQRGPF. The chain has TRBV2 and TRBJ1-2; D might be TRBD1 (5 bases). The CDR3 contains 13 residues. Germline-derived CDR1 and CDR2 are SNHLY and FYNNEI. The whole variable domain, remainder taken from reference TRBV2 and TRBJ1-2, is EPEVTQTPSHQVTQMGQEVILRCVPISNHLYFYWYRQILGQKVEFLVSFYNNEISEKSEIFDDQFSVERPDGSNFTLKIRSTKLEDSAMYFCASSNNPTQRGPFGSGTRLTVV.

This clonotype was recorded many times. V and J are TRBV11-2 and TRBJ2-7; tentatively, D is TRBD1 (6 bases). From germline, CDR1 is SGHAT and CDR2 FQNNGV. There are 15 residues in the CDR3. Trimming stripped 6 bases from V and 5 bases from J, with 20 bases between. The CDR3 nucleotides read TGTGCCAGCAGATTCGTCCGGGGACATAGACACGAGCAGTACTTC. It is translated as CASRFVRGHRHEQYF.

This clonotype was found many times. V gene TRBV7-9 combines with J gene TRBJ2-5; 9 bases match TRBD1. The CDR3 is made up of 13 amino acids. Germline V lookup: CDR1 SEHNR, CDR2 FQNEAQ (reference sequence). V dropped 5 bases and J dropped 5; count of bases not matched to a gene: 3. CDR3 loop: CASSPGTGETQYF. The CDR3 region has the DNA TGTGCCAGCAGCCCAGGGACAGGGGAGACCCAGTACTTC.

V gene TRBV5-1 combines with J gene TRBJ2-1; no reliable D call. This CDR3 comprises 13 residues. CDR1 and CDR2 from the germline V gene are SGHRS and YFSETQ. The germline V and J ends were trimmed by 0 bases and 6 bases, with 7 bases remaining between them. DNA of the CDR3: TGCGCCAGCAGCTTGGAAGGGCGCAATGAGCAGTTCTTC. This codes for CASSLEGRNEQFF.

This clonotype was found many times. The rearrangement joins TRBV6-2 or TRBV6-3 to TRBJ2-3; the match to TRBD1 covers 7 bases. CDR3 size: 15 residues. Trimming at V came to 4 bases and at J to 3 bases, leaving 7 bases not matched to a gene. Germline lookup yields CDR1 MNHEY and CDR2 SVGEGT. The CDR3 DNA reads TGTGCCAGCAGTTGGGGACAGCCAGTTACAGATACGCAGTATTTT. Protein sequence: CASSWGQPVTDTQYF.

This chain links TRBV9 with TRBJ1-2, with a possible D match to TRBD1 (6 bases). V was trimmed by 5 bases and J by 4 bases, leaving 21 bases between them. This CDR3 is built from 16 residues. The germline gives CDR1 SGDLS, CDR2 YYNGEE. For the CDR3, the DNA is TGTGCCAGCAGTGCCGTGGGGGCCCCGGACGGCTATGGCTACACCTTC. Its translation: CASSAVGAPDGYGYTF.

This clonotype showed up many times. Written as DNA, the CDR3 is TGTGCCAGCAGTGGCCGGACAGCGATCAATCAGCCCCAGCATTTT. Its protein product is CASSGRTAINQPQHF. V is TRBV6-2 or TRBV6-3 and J is TRBJ1-5; tentative D call: TRBD1 (6 bases). Germline loops: CDR1 MNHEY, CDR2 SVGEGT. The CDR3 is 15 residues long. Deletions cut 5 bases from V and 3 bases from J, with 14 bases between.

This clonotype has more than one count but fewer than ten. In DNA form, the CDR3 reads TGTGCCAGCAGCCCTCTACAGGACATGAACACTGAAGCTTTCTTT. Its translation: CASSPLQDMNTEAFF. The rearrangement uses TRBV7-9 and TRBJ1-1, with D maybe TRBD1 (5 bases). CDR3 length equals 15 residues. The V and J ends lost 5 bases and 0 bases respectively, with 13 bases between them. CDR1 SEHNR and CDR2 FQNEAQ come from the germline V gene (reference sequence). Full variable domain (missing parts from reference TRBV7-9 and TRBJ1-1): DTGVSQNPRHKITKRGQNVTFRCDPISEHNRLYWYRQTLGQGPEFLTYFQNEAQLEKSRLLSDRFSAERPKGSFSTLEIQRTEQGDSAMYLCASSPLQDMNTEAFFGQGTRLTVV.

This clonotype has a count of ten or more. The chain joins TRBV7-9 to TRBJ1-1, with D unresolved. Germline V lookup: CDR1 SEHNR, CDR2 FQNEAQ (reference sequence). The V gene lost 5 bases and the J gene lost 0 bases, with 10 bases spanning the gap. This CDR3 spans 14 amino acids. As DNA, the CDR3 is TGTGCCAGCAGCCAACCCGGCATGAACACTGAAGCTTTCTTT. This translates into CASSQPGMNTEAFF.

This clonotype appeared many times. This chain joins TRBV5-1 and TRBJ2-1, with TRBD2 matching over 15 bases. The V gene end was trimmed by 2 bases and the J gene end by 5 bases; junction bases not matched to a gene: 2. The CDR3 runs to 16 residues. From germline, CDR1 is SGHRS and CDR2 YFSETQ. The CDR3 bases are TGCGCCAGCAGCTTAAGGACTAGCGGGGGGGACAATGAGCAGTTCTTC. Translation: CASSLRTSGGDNEQFF.

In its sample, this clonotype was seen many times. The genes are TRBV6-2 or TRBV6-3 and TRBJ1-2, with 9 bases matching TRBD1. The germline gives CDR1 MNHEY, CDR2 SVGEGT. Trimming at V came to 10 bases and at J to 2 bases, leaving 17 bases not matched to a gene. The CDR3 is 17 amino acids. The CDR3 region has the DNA TGTGCCACCCTTTCCCGGGACAGGGTGAAGCGGAACTATGGCTACACCTTC. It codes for CATLSRDRVKRNYGYTF.

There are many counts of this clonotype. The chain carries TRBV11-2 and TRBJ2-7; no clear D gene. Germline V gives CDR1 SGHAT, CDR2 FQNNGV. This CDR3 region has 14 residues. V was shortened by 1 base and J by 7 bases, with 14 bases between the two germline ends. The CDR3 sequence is CASSLVVVGGEQYF. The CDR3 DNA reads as TGTGCCAGCAGCTTAGTCGTCGTTGGTGGGGAGCAGTACTTC. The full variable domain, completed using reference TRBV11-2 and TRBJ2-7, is EAGVAQSPRYKIIEKRQSVAFWCNPISGHATLYWYQQILGQGPKLLIQFQNNGVVDDSQLPKDRFSAERLKGVDSTLKIQPAKLEDSAVYLCASSLVVVGGEQYFGPGTRLTVT.

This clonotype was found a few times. The CDR3 DNA is TGTGCCAGCAATTTCCGGGAGGATGAAAAACTGTTTTTT. Translating it yields CASNFREDEKLFF. The chain carries TRBV19 and TRBJ1-4; D remains ambiguous. V dropped 9 bases and J dropped 6 bases, with 14 bases sitting between them. CDR3 length: 13 residues. Germline assignment: CDR1 LNHDA and CDR2 SQIVND (reference sequence).

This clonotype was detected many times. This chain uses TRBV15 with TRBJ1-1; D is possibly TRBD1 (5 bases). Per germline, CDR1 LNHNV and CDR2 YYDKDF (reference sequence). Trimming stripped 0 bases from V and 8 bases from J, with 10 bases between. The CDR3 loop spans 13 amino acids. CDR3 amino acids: CATSREAGGEAFF. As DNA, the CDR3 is TGTGCCACCAGCAGAGAAGCCGGGGGGGAAGCTTTCTTT.

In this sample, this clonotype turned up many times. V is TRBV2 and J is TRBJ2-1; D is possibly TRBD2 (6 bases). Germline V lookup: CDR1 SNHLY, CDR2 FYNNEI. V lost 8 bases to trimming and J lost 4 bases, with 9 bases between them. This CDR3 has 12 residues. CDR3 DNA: TGTGCCAGCGGGAGGCGTTACAATGAGCAGTTCTTC. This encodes CASGRRYNEQFF.

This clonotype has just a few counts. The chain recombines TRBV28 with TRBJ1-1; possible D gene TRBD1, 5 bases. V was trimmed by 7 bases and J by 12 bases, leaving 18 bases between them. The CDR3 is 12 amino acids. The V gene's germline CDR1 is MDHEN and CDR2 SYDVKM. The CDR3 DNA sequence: TGTGCCAGCACCCCCGGGGGAACGTTGACTTTCTTT. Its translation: CASTPGGTLTFF.

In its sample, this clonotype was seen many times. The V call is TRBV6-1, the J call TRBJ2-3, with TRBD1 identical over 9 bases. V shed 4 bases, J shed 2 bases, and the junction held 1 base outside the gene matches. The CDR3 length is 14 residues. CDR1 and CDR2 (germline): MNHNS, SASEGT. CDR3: CASSGDRATDTQYF. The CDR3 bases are TGTGCCAGCAGTGGGGACAGGGCCACAGATACGCAGTATTTT.

The CDR3 DNA reads TGTGCCAGCACCCACCTGCGGGGGGGGCAAGAGACCCAGTACTTC. Amino acid sequence: CASTHLRGGQETQYF. The V call is TRBV6-1, the J call TRBJ2-1; 9 bases match TRBD2. The J call may be wrong; the DNA end is better matched by TRBJ2-5. This CDR3 spans 15 amino acids. Germline V gene sequence: CDR1 MNHNS, CDR2 SASEGT.

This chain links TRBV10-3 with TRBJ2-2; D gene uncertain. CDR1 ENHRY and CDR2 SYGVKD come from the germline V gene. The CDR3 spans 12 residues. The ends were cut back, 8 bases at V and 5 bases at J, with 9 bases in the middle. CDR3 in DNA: TGTGCCATCCACAAGGCTACCGGGGAGCTGTTTTTT. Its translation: CAIHKATGELFF.

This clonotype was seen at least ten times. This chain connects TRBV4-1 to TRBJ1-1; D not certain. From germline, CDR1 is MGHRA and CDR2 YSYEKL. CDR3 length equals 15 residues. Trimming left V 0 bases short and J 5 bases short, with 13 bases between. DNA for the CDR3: TGCGCCAGCAGCCAAGATATAGGAGCGCGGACTGAAGCTTTCTTT. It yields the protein CASSQDIGARTEAFF.